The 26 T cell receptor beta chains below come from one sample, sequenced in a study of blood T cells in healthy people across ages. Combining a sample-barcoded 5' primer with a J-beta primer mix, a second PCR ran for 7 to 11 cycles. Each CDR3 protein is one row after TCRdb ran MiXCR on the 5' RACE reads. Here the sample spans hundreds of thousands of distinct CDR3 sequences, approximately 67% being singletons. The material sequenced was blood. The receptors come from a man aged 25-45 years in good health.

The CDR3 bases are TGTGCCAGCAGCCCCAATGCGGGGGGATCAAACAATGAGCAGTTCTTC. It codes for CASSPNAGGSNNEQFF. The chain carries TRBV7-3 and TRBJ2-1, with 8 bases fitting TRBD2. CDR1 and CDR2 (germline): SGHTA, FQGTGA. This CDR3 region has 16 residues. V trimming: 5 bases; J trimming: 5 bases; junction bases outside the gene matches: 11.

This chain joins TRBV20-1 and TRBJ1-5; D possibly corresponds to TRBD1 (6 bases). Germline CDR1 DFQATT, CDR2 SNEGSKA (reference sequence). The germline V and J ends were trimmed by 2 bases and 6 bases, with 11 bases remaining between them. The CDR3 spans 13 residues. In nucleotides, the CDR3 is TGCAGTGCTAGAAAGGGGGAAGGTCAGCCCCAGCATTTT. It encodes CSARKGEGQPQHF.

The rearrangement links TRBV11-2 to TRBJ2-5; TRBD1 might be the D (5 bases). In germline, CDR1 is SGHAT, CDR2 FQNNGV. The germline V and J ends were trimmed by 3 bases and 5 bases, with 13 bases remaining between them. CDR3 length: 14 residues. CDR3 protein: CASSFDRASETQYF. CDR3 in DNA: TGTGCCAGCAGCTTCGACAGAGCTTCGGAGACCCAGTACTTC.

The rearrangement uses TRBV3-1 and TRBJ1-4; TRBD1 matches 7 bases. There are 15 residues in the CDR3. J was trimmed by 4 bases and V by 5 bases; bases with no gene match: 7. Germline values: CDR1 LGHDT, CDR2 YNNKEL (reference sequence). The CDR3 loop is CASSAPDRDNEKLFF. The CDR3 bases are TGTGCCAGCAGCGCCCCAGACAGGGATAATGAAAAACTGTTTTTT.

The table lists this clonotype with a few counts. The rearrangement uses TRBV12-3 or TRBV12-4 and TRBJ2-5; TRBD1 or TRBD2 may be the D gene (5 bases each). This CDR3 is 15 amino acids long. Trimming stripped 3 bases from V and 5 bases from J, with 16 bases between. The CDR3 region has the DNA TGTGCCAGCAGTTTCGGGACGGCCCGATCGGAGACCCAGTACTTC. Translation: CASSFGTARSETQYF.

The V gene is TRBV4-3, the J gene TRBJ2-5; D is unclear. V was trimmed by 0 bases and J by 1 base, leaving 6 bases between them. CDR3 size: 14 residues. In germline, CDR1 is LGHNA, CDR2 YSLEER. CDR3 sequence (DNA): TGCGCCAGCAGCCAAGAACTGCGCCAAGAGACCCAGTACTTC. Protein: CASSQELRQETQYF.

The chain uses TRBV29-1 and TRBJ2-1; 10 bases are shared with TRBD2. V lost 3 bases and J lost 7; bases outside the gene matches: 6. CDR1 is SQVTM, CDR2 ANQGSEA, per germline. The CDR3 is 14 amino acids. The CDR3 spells CSVDLAGGGNEQFF. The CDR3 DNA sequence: TGCAGCGTTGATTTAGCGGGGGGCGGTAATGAGCAGTTCTTC.

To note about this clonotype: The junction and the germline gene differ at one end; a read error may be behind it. The CDR3 loop reads CASSLPSGDMQYF. Written as DNA, the CDR3 is TGCGCCAGCAGCTTGCCCAGTGGGGATATGCAGTATTTT. V is TRBV5-1 and J is TRBJ2-3; D is ambiguous. Per the germline V gene, CDR1 is SGHRS and CDR2 is YFSETQ. CDR3 length: 13 amino acids.

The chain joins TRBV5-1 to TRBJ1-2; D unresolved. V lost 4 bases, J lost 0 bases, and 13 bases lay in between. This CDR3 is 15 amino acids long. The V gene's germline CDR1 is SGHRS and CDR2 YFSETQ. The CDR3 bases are TGCGCCAGCAGCCCCGAGGCAGTGACTAACTATGGCTACACCTTC. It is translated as CASSPEAVTNYGYTF.

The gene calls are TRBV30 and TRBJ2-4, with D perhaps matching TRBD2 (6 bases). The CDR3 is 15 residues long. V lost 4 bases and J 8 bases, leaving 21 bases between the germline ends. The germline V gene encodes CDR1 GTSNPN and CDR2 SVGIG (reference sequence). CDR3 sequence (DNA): TGTGCCTGGAACTCAGAGGGGAACAGGAGGGACATTCAGTACTTC. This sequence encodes CAWNSEGNRRDIQYF.

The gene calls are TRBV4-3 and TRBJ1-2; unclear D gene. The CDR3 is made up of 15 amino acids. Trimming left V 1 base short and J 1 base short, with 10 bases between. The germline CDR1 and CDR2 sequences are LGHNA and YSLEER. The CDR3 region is CASSQGMNSNYGYTF. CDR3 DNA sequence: TGCGCCAGCAGCCAAGGAATGAACAGTAACTATGGCTACACCTTC.

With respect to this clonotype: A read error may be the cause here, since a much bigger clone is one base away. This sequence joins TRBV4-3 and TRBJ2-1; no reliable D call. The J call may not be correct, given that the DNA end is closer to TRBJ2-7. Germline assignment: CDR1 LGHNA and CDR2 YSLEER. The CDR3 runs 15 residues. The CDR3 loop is CASSQEIHSYNEQYF. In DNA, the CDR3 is TGCGCCAGCAGCCAAGAGATCCACTCCTACAATGAGCAGTACTTC.

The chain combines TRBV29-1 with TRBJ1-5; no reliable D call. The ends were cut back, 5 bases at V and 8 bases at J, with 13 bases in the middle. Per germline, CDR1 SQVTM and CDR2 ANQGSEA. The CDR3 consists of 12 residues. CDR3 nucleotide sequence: TGCAGCGTTTTAGGGCCCGGAGAGCCCCAGCATTTT. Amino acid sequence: CSVLGPGEPQHF.

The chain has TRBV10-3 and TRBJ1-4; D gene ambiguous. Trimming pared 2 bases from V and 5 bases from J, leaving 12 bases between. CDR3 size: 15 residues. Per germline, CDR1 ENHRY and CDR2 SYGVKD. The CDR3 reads CAISEPGERNEKLFF. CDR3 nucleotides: TGTGCCATCAGTGAGCCGGGAGAACGGAATGAAAAACTGTTTTTT.

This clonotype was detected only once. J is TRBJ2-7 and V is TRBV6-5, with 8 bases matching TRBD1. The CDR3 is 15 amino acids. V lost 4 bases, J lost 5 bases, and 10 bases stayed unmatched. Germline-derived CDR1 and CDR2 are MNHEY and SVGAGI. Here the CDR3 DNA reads TGTGCCAGCAGTTTCTCCCGGACAGGGAGAGACGAGCAGTACTTC. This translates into CASSFSRTGRDEQYF.

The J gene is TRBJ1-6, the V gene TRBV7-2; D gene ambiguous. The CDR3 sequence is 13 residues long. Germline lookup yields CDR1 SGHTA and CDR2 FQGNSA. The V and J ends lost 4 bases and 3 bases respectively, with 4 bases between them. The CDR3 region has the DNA TGTGCCAGCAGCTCCTTCTATAATTCACCCCTCCACTTT. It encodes CASSSFYNSPLHF.

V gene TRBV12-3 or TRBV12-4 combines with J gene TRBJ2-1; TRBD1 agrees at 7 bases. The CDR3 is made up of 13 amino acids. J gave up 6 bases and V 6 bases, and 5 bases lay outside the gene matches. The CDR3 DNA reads TGTGCCAGCAGCCTCCGGGACAGCAATGAGCAGTTCTTC. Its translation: CASSLRDSNEQFF.

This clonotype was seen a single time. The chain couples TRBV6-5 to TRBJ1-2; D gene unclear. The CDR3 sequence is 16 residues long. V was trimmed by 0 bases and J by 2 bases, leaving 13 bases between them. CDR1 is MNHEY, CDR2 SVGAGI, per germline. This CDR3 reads CASSYSSRAKNYGYTF. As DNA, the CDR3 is TGTGCCAGCAGTTACTCGTCGAGGGCGAAAAACTATGGCTACACCTTC.

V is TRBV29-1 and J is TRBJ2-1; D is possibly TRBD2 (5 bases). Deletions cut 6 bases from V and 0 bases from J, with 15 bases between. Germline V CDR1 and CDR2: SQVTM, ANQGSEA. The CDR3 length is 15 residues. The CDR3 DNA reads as TGCAGCGTCTTCCAGGACTCGAGCTCCTACAATGAGCAGTTCTTC. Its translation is CSVFQDSSSYNEQFF.

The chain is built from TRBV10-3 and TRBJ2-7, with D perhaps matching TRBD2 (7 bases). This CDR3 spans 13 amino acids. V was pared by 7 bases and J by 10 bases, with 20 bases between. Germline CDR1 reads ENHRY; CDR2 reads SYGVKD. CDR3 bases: TGTGCCATCAACGGGGGCGCGGGAGAGGCCCAGTACTTC. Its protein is CAINGGAGEAQYF.

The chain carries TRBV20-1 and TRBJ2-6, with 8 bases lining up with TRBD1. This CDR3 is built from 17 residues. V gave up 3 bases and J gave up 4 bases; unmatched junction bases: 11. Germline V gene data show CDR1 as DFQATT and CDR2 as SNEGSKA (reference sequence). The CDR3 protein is CSARYRQGADGANVLTF. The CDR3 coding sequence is TGCAGTGCTAGGTACCGCCAGGGGGCGGACGGGGCCAACGTCCTGACTTTC.

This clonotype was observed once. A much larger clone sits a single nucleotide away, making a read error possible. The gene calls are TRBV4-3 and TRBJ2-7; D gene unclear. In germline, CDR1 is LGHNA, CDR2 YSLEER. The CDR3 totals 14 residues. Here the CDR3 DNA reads TGCGCCGGCAGCCAAGGGTTGGACTCCTACGAGCAGTACTTC. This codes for CAGSQGLDSYEQYF.

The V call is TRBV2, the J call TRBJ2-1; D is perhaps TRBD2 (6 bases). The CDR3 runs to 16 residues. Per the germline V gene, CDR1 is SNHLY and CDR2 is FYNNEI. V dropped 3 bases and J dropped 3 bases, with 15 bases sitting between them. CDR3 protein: CASSDVGGGYYNEQFF. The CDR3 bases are TGTGCCAGCAGTGATGTGGGGGGTGGTTACTACAATGAGCAGTTCTTC.

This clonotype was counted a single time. The CDR3 DNA sequence: TGTGCCAGCAGTTACCGACCGAGCTCCTATAATTCACCCCTCCACTTT. Amino acids: CASSYRPSSYNSPLHF. V is TRBV27 and J is TRBJ1-6, with D unresolved. From germline, CDR1 is MNHEY and CDR2 SMNVEV (reference sequence). The CDR3 has 16 residues. V gave up 4 bases and J gave up 0 bases, with 10 bases separating them.

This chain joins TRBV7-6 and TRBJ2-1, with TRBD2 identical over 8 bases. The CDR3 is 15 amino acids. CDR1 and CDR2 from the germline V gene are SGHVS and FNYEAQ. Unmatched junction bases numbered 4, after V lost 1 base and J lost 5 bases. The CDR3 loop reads CASSLVAGRNNEQFF. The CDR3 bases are TGTGCCAGCAGCTTAGTAGCGGGGCGAAACAATGAGCAGTTCTTC.

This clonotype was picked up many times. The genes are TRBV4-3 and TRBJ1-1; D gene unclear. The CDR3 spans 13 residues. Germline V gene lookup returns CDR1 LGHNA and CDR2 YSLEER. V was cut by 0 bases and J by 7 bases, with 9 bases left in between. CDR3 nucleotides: TGCGCCAGCAGCCAAGATGGCCGATATGAAGCTTTCTTT. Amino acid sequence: CASSQDGRYEAFF.